This entry features one TCR beta chain sequence. The data were taken from a study of technical replicates of blood from several donors. Libraries were prepared by immunoSEQ multiplex PCR; TCRdb keeps only in-frame clonotypes and omits some of them. The table shows roughly 69,000 clones, with about 97% occurring only once. With 0 bases removed from V and 2 bases from J, the gap between germline ends came to 10 bases. The CDR3 contains 15 residues. The germline V gene encodes CDR1 SGHVS and CDR2 FQNEAQ. The sequence derives from a human donor in good health. Sequenced input: T cells isolated from PBMCs. The J gene is TRBJ2-5, the V gene TRBV7-8, with D perhaps TRBD2 (6 bases). The CDR3 protein is CASSLAQTRQETQYF. CDR3 nucleotide sequence: TGTGCCAGCAGCTTAGCGCAGACTAGACAAGAGACCCAGTACTTC.